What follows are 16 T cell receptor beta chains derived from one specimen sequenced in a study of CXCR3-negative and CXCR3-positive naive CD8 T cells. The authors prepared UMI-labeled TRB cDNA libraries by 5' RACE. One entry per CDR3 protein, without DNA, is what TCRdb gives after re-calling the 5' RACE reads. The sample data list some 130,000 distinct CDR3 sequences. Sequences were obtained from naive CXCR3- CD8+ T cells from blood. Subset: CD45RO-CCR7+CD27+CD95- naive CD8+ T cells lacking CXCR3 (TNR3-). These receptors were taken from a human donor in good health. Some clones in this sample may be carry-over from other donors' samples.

The chain's CDR3 is CSVASGLSYNEQFF. This chain connects TRBV29-1 to TRBJ2-1; TCRdb outputs TRBD2, but without DNA this stays unchecked. The germline V gene encodes CDR1 SQVTM and CDR2 ANQGSEA. This CDR3 has 14 residues.

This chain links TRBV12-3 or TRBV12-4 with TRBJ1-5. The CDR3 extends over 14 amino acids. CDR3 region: CASSLSVSDQPQHF.

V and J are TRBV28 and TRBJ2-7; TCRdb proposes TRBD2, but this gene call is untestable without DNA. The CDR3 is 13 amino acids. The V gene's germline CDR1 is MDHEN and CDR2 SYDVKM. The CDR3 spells CASSLEGGYEQYF.

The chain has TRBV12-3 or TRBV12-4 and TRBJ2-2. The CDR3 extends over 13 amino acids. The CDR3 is CASSLQNTGELFF.

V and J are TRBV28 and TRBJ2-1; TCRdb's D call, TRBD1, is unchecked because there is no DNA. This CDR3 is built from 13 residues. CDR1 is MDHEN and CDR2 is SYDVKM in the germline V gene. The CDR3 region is CASSSQGYNEQFF.

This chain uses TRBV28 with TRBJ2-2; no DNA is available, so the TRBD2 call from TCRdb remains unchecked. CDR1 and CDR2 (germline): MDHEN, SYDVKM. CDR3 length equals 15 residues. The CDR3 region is CASSLRAIRVGELFF.

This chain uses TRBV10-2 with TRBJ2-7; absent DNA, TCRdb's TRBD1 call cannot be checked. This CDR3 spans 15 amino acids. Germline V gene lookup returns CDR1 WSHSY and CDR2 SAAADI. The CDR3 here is CASTGDRDDPYEQYF.

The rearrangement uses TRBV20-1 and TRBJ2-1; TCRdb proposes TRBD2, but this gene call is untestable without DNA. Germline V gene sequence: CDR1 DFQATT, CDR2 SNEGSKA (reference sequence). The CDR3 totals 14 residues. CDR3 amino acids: CSARPGLASLGQFF.

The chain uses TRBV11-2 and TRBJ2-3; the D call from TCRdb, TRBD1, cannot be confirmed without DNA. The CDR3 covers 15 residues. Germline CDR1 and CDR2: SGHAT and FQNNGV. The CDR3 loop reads CASSSSTDPTDTQYF.

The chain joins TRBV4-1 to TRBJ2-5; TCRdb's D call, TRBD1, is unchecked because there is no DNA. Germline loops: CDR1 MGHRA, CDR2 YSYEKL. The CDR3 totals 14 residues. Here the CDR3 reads CASSQVDNQETQYF.

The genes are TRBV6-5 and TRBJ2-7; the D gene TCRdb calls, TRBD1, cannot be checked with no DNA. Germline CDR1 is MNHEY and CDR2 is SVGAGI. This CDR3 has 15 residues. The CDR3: CASRLGQGPLYEQYF.

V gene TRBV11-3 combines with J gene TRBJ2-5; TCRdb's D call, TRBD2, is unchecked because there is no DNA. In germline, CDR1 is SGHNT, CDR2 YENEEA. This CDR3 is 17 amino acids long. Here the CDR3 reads CASSLEGSRGPQETQYF.

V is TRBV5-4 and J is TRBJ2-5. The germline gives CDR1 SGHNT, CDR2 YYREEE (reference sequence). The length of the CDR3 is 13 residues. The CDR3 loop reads CASSLDRQETQYF.

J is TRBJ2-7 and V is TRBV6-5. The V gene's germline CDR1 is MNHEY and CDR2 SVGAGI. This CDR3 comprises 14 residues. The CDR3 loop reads CASSYSEDTYEQYF.

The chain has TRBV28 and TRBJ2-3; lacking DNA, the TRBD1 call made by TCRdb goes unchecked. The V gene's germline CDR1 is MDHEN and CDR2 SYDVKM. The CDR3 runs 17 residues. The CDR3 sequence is CASSLLEAPLSTDTQYF.

CDR3: CASSPGAAPHEQYF. The genes are TRBV12-3 or TRBV12-4 and TRBJ2-7; TCRdb names TRBD1, which stays unverified in the absence of DNA. The CDR3 sequence is 14 residues long.